This note documents a single T cell receptor beta chain sequence. At one end, the junction sequence differs from germline, possibly due to a read error. TCRdb called clones again from the PCR reads with MiXCR. The sample holds over 13,000 clones, about 22% seen once. The data derive from a study of metastatic and nonmetastatic thyroid tumors. In the study overall: Repertoires from blood and tumor or nodule tissue of malignant and benign thyroid patients were compared.

Germline CDR1 reads SGHRS; CDR2 reads YFSETQ. This CDR3 comprises 13 residues. Every patient was untreated before thyroid surgery. This receptor was obtained from a female donor with papillary thyroid cancer or a benign thyroid nodule (not recorded which). Some clones in this sample may be carry-over from other donors' samples. The chain joins TRBV5-1 to TRBJ1-4, with D unclear. Sequencing used tumor tissue. The CDR3, as DNA: TGCGCCAGCAGTCTGCGGAGCCTTGAAAAACTGGTTTTT. It specifies CASSLRSLEKLVF.